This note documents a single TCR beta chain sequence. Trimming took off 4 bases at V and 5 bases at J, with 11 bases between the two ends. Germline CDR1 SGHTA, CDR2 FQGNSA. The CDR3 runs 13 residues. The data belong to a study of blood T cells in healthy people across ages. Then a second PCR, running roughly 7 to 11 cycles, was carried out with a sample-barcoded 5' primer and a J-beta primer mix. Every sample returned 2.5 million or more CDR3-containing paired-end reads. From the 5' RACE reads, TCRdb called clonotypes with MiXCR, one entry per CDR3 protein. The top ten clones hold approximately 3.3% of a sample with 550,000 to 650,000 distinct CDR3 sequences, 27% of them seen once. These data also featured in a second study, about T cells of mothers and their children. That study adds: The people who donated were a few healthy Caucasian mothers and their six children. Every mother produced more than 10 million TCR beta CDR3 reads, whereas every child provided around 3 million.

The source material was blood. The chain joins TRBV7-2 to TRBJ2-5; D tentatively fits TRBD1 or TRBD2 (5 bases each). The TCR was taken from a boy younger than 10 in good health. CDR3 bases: TGTGCCAGCAGCTCTCACTGGGGGGAGACCCAGTACTTC. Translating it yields CASSSHWGETQYF.